These T cell receptor beta chains were read from a single sample in a study of shared clonotypes between healthy human individuals. TCRdb's table, derived via immunoSEQ multiplex PCR, lists solely in-frame clones and lacks some. The sample has approximately 620,000 clones; 97% are singletons. Sequencing was performed on naive CD4+ T cells sorted from blood. These receptor sequences come from a woman between 25 and 40 years old in good health. The CDR3 runs from the conserved cysteine through the conserved F or W. D genes are given only for firm matches. Clone size is not always given. Where it is, it says once, few, many or a class for expanded clones.

cdr3_length j_call v_call d_call clone_size cdr3_aa cdr3_nt
14 TRBJ1-1 TRBV19 TRBD1 NA CASKPGTVSTEAFF TGTGCCAGTAAACCGGGGACAGTGAGCACTGAAGCTTTCTTT
15 TRBJ1-4 TRBV28 TRBD1 NA CASSLDRDLFEKLFF TGTGCCAGCAGTTTGGACAGGGACCTTTTTGAAAAACTGTTTTTT
14 TRBJ2-2 TRBV19 NA NA CASMRAFATGELFF TGTGCCAGTATGCGGGCATTTGCCACCGGGGAGCTGTTTTTT
17 TRBJ2-2 TRBV28 TRBD1 NA CASSPPPGQGYTGELFF TGTGCCAGCAGTCCCCCGCCGGGACAGGGGTACACCGGGGAGCTGTTTTTT
14 TRBJ2-5 TRBV7-6 NA once CASSLVARQETQYF TGTGCCAGCAGCTTAGTGGCTCGACAAGAGACCCAGTACTTC
16 TRBJ2-2 TRBV19 TRBD1 NA CASRQNRDRGPGELFF TGTGCCAGTAGGCAGAACCGGGACAGGGGTCCCGGGGAGCTGTTTTTT
13 TRBJ1-2 TRBV9 NA NA CASSFGTGYGYTF TGTGCCAGCAGCTTCGGAACAGGCTATGGCTACACCTTC
14 TRBJ2-7 TRBV19 TRBD1 NA CASRRSQGAYEQYF TGTGCCAGTAGAAGGTCGCAGGGGGCTTACGAGCAGTACTTC
14 TRBJ1-6 TRBV28 NA NA CASTFVSANSPLHF TGTGCCAGCACGTTTGTAAGCGCCAATTCACCCCTCCACTTT
14 TRBJ1-4 TRBV5-1 NA NA CASSLGGQNEKLFF TGCGCCAGCAGCCTAGGAGGACAGAATGAAAAACTGTTTTTT
14 TRBJ2-2 TRBV7-9 TRBD1 few CASSSTGGTGELFF TGTGCCAGCAGCTCCACAGGGGGCACCGGGGAGCTGTTTTTT
15 TRBJ2-1 TRBV27 NA once CASSLEGILSNEQFF TGTGCCAGCAGTTTAGAGGGGATCCTAAGCAATGAGCAGTTCTTC
14 TRBJ2-7 TRBV18 NA NA CASSPDRSSYEQYF TGTGCCAGCTCACCCGACAGGTCCTCCTACGAGCAGTACTTC
15 TRBJ2-3 TRBV6-4 NA NA CASSDVASSTDTQYF TGTGCCAGCAGTGACGTAGCATCTAGCACAGATACGCAGTATTTT
10 TRBJ2-7 TRBV2 NA NA CASSYYEQYF TGTGCCAGCAGTTATTACGAGCAGTACTTC
17 TRBJ2-7 TRBV7-2 TRBD2 NA CASSLGPSGGSGYEQYF TGTGCCAGCAGCTTAGGCCCTAGCGGAGGGTCAGGGTACGAGCAGTACTTC
13 TRBJ2-7 TRBV10-3 NA NA CAIRPQGSYEQYF TGTGCCATCAGACCCCAGGGGTCCTACGAGCAGTACTTC
13 TRBJ2-1 TRBV2 TRBD2 NA CATGSLAGNEQFF TGTGCTACCGGGAGTCTAGCGGGCAATGAGCAGTTCTTC
14 TRBJ1-1 TRBV11-2 NA NA CASSSYRVNTEAFF TGTGCCAGCAGCTCGTACAGGGTGAACACTGAAGCTTTCTTT
17 TRBJ1-5 TRBV15 TRBD1 NA CATSRKPGGTSNQPQHF TGTGCCACCAGCAGGAAACCAGGGGGTACGAGCAATCAGCCCCAGCATTTT
17 TRBJ1-6 TRBV10-1 NA NA CASSEKLSGNGYSPLHF TGCGCCAGCAGTGAAAAGTTATCCGGGAACGGGTATTCACCCCTCCACTTT
18 TRBJ2-3 TRBV27 TRBD2 NA CASSPRPRLSGGTDTQYF TGTGCCAGCAGTCCCCGTCCCCGACTAAGCGGGGGCACAGATACGCAGTATTTT
15 TRBJ2-2 TRBV19 TRBD1 NA CASSMQTGSTGELFF TGTGCCAGTAGTATGCAGACAGGGAGCACCGGGGAGCTGTTTTTT
13 TRBJ1-1 TRBV10-3 NA NA CATTPAGDTEAFF TGTGCCACCACCCCCGCGGGGGACACTGAAGCTTTCTTT
22 TRBJ2-4 TRBV27 TRBD2 NA CASSFPGDSGRAGGEAKNIQYF TGTGCCAGCAGTTTCCCAGGCGATAGCGGGAGGGCAGGTGGGGAAGCCAAAAACATTCAGTACTTC
16 TRBJ2-2 TRBV28 NA NA CASSSVFLAATGELFF TGTGCCAGCAGTTCGGTCTTTCTGGCGGCCACCGGGGAGCTGTTTTTT
15 TRBJ2-3 TRBV5-6 NA NA CASSLGAGSTDTQYF TGTGCCAGCAGCTTGGGGGCGGGAAGCACAGATACGCAGTATTTT
14 TRBJ2-1 TRBV28 NA NA CATRPGLRNNEQFF TGTGCAACTCGCCCAGGACTGAGGAACAATGAGCAGTTCTTC
14 TRBJ2-3 TRBV6-4 NA NA CASSDEGNTDTQYF TGTGCCAGCAGTGACGAAGGGAACACAGATACGCAGTATTTT
13 TRBJ2-5 TRBV2 TRBD1 once CASRGTGEETQYF TGTGCCAGCAGGGGGACAGGGGAAGAGACCCAGTACTTC
15 TRBJ2-2 TRBV25-1 NA NA CASSEFRRNTGELFF TGTGCCAGCAGTGAATTTCGACGGAACACCGGGGAGCTGTTTTTT
15 TRBJ2-7 TRBV9 TRBD2 NA CASSVVGTSSHEQYF TGTGCCAGCAGCGTAGTGGGGACTAGCTCCCACGAGCAGTACTTC
16 TRBJ1-5 TRBV7-9 NA NA CASSLEFGVGNQPQHF TGTGCCAGCAGCTTAGAATTCGGAGTAGGCAATCAGCCCCAGCATTTT
16 TRBJ2-3 TRBV9 NA NA CASSVVGGTVRGTQYF TGTGCCAGCAGCGTAGTCGGCGGGACCGTCAGAGGTACGCAGTATTTT
11 TRBJ2-7 TRBV6-5 NA NA CASRDDLEQYF TGTGCCAGCAGGGACGACCTCGAGCAGTACTTC
18 TRBJ2-1 TRBV15 TRBD2 NA CATSRIGPGLVRYNEQFF TGTGCCACCAGCAGAATCGGGCCCGGACTAGTGAGATACAATGAGCAGTTCTTC
13 TRBJ2-3 TRBV28 NA NA CASSLPGTDTQYF TGTGCCAGCAGTTTACCCGGCACAGATACGCAGTATTTT
15 TRBJ2-1 TRBV5-4 TRBD2 NA CASSFGLAGPNEQFF TGTGCCAGCAGCTTCGGCCTAGCGGGTCCCAATGAGCAGTTCTTC
15 TRBJ2-3 TRBV5-1 TRBD2 NA CASSPGTSETDTQYF TGCGCCAGCAGCCCAGGGACTAGCGAGACAGATACGCAGTATTTT
15 TRBJ2-3 TRBV29-1 NA NA CSPGADWTSTDTQYF TGCAGCCCGGGGGCCGACTGGACTAGCACAGATACGCAGTATTTT
15 TRBJ2-4 TRBV11-3 TRBD2 NA CASGGAGEDKNIQYF TGTGCCAGCGGAGGGGCGGGAGAGGACAAAAACATTCAGTACTTC
13 TRBJ2-7 TRBV10-3 NA NA CAISETEPYEQYF TGTGCCATCAGTGAGACGGAACCCTACGAGCAGTACTTC
13 TRBJ1-6 TRBV28 NA NA CASRFWHNSPLHF TGTGCCAGTAGGTTCTGGCATAATTCACCCCTCCACTTT
14 TRBJ1-5 TRBV28 TRBD1 once CASRYRGPQWPQHF TGTGCCAGCAGGTACAGGGGCCCTCAGTGGCCCCAGCATTTT
14 TRBJ2-1 TRBV27 TRBD2 NA CASSSWTSPGVQFF TGTGCCAGCAGTTCTTGGACTAGCCCTGGGGTGCAGTTCTTC
16 TRBJ2-2 TRBV10-1 TRBD1 NA CASSSSGTGWLGELFF TGCGCCAGCAGTTCCTCCGGGACAGGTTGGCTCGGGGAGCTGTTTTTT
13 TRBJ2-7 TRBV18 NA NA CASSLSGSYEQYF TGTGCCAGCTCACTATCAGGCTCCTACGAGCAGTACTTC